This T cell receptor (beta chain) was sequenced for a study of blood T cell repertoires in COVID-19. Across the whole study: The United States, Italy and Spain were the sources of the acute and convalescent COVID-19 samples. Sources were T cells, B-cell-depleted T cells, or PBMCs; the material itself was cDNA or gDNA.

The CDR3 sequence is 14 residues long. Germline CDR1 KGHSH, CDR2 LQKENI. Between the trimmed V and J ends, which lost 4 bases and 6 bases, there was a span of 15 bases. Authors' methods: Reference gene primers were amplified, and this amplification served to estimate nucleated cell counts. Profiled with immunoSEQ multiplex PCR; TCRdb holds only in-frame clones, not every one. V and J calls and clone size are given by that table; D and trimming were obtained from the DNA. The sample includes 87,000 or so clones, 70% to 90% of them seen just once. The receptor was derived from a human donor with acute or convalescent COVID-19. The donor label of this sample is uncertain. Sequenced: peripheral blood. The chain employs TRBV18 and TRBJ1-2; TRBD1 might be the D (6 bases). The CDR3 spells CASSLGTPKNGYTF. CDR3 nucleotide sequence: TGTGCCAGCTCACTCGGGACACCGAAGAATGGCTACACCTTC.